This T cell receptor (beta chain) came from a study of blood T cells in healthy people across ages. This clonotype turned up a few times. Trimming pared 5 bases from V and 2 bases from J, leaving 12 bases between. The CDR3 covers 14 residues. Germline CDR1 and CDR2: LNHNV and YYDKDF (reference sequence). Using a J-beta primer mix together with a sample-barcoded 5' primer, a second PCR was run for roughly 7 to 11 cycles. TCRdb processed the 5' RACE reads anew with MiXCR; each CDR3 protein has one entry. Among about 1.5 million distinct CDR3 sequences listed, about 45% were seen once. Sequenced material: blood. The receptor was derived from a woman under 30 in good health. The rearrangement links TRBV15 to TRBJ1-2, with D uncertain. The CDR3 DNA follows: TGTGCCACCAGCTCCCAGACCGAGAACTATGGCTACACCTTC. This encodes CATSSQTENYGYTF. Full variable domain (outside the CDR3, taken from reference TRBV15 and TRBJ1-2): DAMVIQNPRYQVTQFGKPVTLSCSQTLNHNVMYWYQQKSSQAPKLLFHYYDKDFNNEADTPDNFQSRRPNTSFCFLDIRSPGLGDTAMYLCATSSQTENYGYTFGSGTRLTVV.